The 30 T cell receptor beta chains presented below share a single source sample, sequenced in a study of shared clonotypes between healthy human individuals. Generated by immunoSEQ multiplex PCR, the TCRdb table keeps only in-frame clones and is missing some. The table has approximately 2.3 million clones, 90% to 95% seen once. The specimen sequenced was naive CD4+ T cells from PBMCs. Noted subset: CD45RA+ positively selected. Every receptor here comes from a man aged 18-30 years in good health. Some clones in this sample may be carry-over from other donors' samples.

The rearrangement links TRBV27 to TRBJ2-7, with D perhaps TRBD1 or TRBD2 (6 bases each). V was pared by 0 bases and J by 10 bases, with 19 bases between. Germline V gene sequence: CDR1 MNHEY, CDR2 SMNVEV (reference sequence). This CDR3 comprises 15 residues. CDR3 nucleotide sequence: TGTGCCAGCAGTTTATCAGGACAGTCCCGGCGGGGCCAGTACTTC. Residues: CASSLSGQSRRGQYF.

This chain connects TRBV28 to TRBJ2-2, with D hard to call. The length of the CDR3 is 13 residues. CDR1 and CDR2 from the germline V gene are MDHEN and SYDVKM. The V and J ends lost 3 bases and 6 bases respectively, with 8 bases between them. This CDR3 reads CASSFPPPGELFF. CDR3 bases: TGTGCCAGCAGTTTTCCGCCCCCCGGGGAGCTGTTTTTT.

About this clone itself: Other DNA sequences in this sample translate to the same CDR3. The chain links TRBV2 to TRBJ2-7; D ambiguous. Germline values: CDR1 SNHLY, CDR2 FYNNEI. Trimming pared 7 bases from V and 2 bases from J, leaving 6 bases between. CDR3 length equals 11 residues. For the CDR3, the DNA is TGTGCCAGCACCATAACCTACGAGCAGTACTTC. Translation gives CASTITYEQYF.

This chain joins TRBV4-2 and TRBJ1-2, with D hard to call. The CDR3 loop spans 14 amino acids. The germline V gene has CDR1 LGHNA and CDR2 YNFKEQ. The V gene lost 1 base and the J gene lost 3 bases, with 9 bases spanning the gap. The CDR3 spells CASSQGKGYYGYTF. DNA of the CDR3: TGTGCCAGCAGCCAAGGAAAGGGATACTATGGCTACACCTTC.

This clone was recorded a few times. This sequence joins TRBV2 and TRBJ2-5; D is ambiguous. This CDR3 comprises 13 residues. Germline lookup yields CDR1 SNHLY and CDR2 FYNNEI. V gave up 2 bases and J gave up 2 bases, with 6 bases separating them. CDR3: CASSERQQETQYF. CDR3 bases: TGTGCCAGCAGTGAACGGCAGCAAGAGACCCAGTACTTC.

This chain links TRBV27 with TRBJ2-5; 8 nucleotides match TRBD1. The CDR3 runs to 16 residues. V shed 3 bases, J shed 0 bases, and the junction held 6 bases outside the gene matches. Germline CDR1 is MNHEY and CDR2 is SMNVEV (reference sequence). DNA of the CDR3: TGTGCCAGCAGTTTTGGGGACAGGCTGTACCAAGAGACCCAGTACTTC. Translating it yields CASSFGDRLYQETQYF.

This chain joins TRBV28 and TRBJ2-7; perhaps TRBD2 as D (5 bases). Germline CDR1 reads MDHEN; CDR2 reads SYDVKM. CDR3 length: 12 residues. The V gene lost 9 bases and the J gene lost 5 bases, with 14 bases spanning the gap. The CDR3: CASSLAINEQYF. The DNA of the CDR3 is TGTGCCAGTTCGCTAGCCATAAACGAGCAGTACTTC.

This chain connects TRBV21-1 to TRBJ1-5. TRBV21-1 is a documented pseudogene. CDR3 length equals 16 residues. CDR3 sequence (DNA): TGTGCCAGCAGCAAAGGAACCGATGATAGCAATCAGCCCCAGCATTTT. Translation: CASSKGTDDSNQPQHF.

The chain carries TRBV14 and TRBJ2-4, with D tentatively TRBD1 or TRBD2 (6 bases each). CDR1 SGHDN and CDR2 FVKESK come from the germline V gene. Trimming left V 2 bases short and J 4 bases short, with 9 bases between. This CDR3 comprises 14 residues. CDR3 DNA: TGTGCCAGCAGCCAACTAGGGGGGAAAAACATTCAGTACTTC. Its translation is CASSQLGGKNIQYF.

In this sample, this clone turned up once. The CDR3: CASSPGTLARPTQETQYF. In DNA form, the CDR3 reads TGCGCCAGCAGCCCCGGGACCTTAGCGAGACCCACTCAAGAGACCCAGTACTTC. V gene TRBV5-1 combines with J gene TRBJ2-5; D may be TRBD1 or TRBD2 (5 bases each). V lost 4 bases to trimming and J lost 2 bases, with 24 bases between them. The CDR3 extends over 18 amino acids. Per germline, CDR1 SGHRS and CDR2 YFSETQ.

The chain has TRBV12-5 and TRBJ2-1; the D is unclear. Germline V gives CDR1 LGHNT, CDR2 FRNRAP. The V gene lost 6 bases and the J gene lost 7 bases, with 7 bases spanning the gap. The CDR3 length is 11 residues. CDR3 loop: CASGLLNEQFF. For the CDR3, the DNA is TGTGCTAGTGGCTTGCTTAATGAGCAGTTCTTC.

The rearrangement links TRBV7-9 to TRBJ2-1; tentatively, D is TRBD2 (6 bases). This CDR3 has 14 amino acids. Germline V gives CDR1 SEHNR, CDR2 FQNEAQ (reference sequence). Between the trimmed V and J ends, which lost 10 bases and 1 base, there was a span of 14 bases. The CDR3 protein is CATPAGISYNEQFF. The CDR3 DNA sequence: TGTGCCACCCCGGCGGGGATTTCCTACAATGAGCAGTTCTTC.

This chain connects TRBV6-6 to TRBJ2-1; 9 nucleotides line up with TRBD2. V was clipped by 5 bases and J by 4 bases; unmatched bases: 6. CDR1 is MNHNY and CDR2 is SVGAGI in the germline V gene (reference sequence). The CDR3 loop spans 15 amino acids. CDR3 residues: CASSARTSAYNEQFF. The CDR3 coding sequence is TGTGCCAGCAGTGCCCGGACTAGCGCGTACAATGAGCAGTTCTTC.

The V and J genes are TRBV7-9 and TRBJ1-5; D is perhaps TRBD1 (6 bases). The germline V and J ends were trimmed by 5 bases and 7 bases, with 15 bases remaining between them. The CDR3 length is 14 residues. The germline CDR1 and CDR2 sequences are SEHNR and FQNEAQ (reference sequence). The CDR3 DNA reads TGTGCCAGCAGCCAGTCGGGGGCGACACAGCCCCAGCATTTT. Its protein product is CASSQSGATQPQHF.

This chain links TRBV6-5 with TRBJ2-2; 9 nucleotides agree with TRBD2. This CDR3 is 14 amino acids long. Germline V lookup: CDR1 MNHEY, CDR2 SVGAGI. V shed 8 bases, J shed 5 bases, and the junction held 6 bases outside the gene matches. This CDR3 is CASRVAGVTGELFF. In nucleotides, the CDR3 is TGTGCCAGCCGAGTAGCGGGAGTAACCGGGGAGCTGTTTTTT.

The chain uses TRBV7-2 and TRBJ1-3; possible D gene TRBD1, 5 bases. Between the trimmed V and J ends, which lost 5 bases and 7 bases, there was a span of 18 bases. From germline, CDR1 is SGHTA and CDR2 FQGNSA. The CDR3 runs 15 residues. CDR3: CASSAPGPYRNTIYF. The CDR3 region has the DNA TGTGCCAGCAGCGCACCGGGACCCTACCGTAACACCATATATTTT.

The rearrangement links TRBV7-3 to TRBJ1-1, with a tentative D call TRBD1 (6 bases). From germline, CDR1 is SGHTA and CDR2 FQGTGA. The CDR3 consists of 15 residues. Trimming cost V 0 bases and J 4 bases, with 12 bases left between them. Written as DNA, the CDR3 is TGTGCCAGCAGCTTAACTGGTCCCAGGGGCACTGAAGCTTTCTTT. This gives the protein CASSLTGPRGTEAFF.

DNA for the CDR3: TGTGCCAGCAGTGCTCAGGAGTCGACTGAAGCTTTCTTT. Translation gives CASSAQESTEAFF. The chain recombines TRBV6-4 with TRBJ1-1; no firm D call. Trimming pared 4 bases from V and 5 bases from J, leaving 11 bases between. This CDR3 is 13 amino acids long. Germline CDR1 and CDR2: MRHNA and SNTAGT.

The chain carries TRBV9 and TRBJ1-2, with a weak D call TRBD1 (6 bases). V lost 3 bases to trimming and J lost 8 bases, with 17 bases between them. CDR3 size: 14 residues. Per germline, CDR1 SGDLS and CDR2 YYNGEE. The CDR3 DNA is TGTGCCAGCAGCGAAATTAGGACAGCCCGGGGCTACACCTTC. Translating it yields CASSEIRTARGYTF. Full variable domain (remainder filled in from reference TRBV9 and TRBJ1-2): DSGVTQTPKHLITATGQRVTLRCSPRSGDLSVYWYQQSLDQGLQFLIQYYNGEERAKGNILERFSAQQFPDLHSELNLSSLELGDSALYFCASSEIRTARGYTFGSGTRLTVV.

The chain employs TRBV5-1 and TRBJ2-5; 7 nucleotides line up with TRBD1. This CDR3 region has 14 residues. CDR1 SGHRS and CDR2 YFSETQ come from the germline V gene. J gave up 2 bases and V 4 bases, and 5 bases lay outside the gene matches. The CDR3 DNA sequence: TGCGCCAGCAGCCCTGGGGGACAGCAAGAGACCCAGTACTTC. This encodes CASSPGGQQETQYF.

The genes are TRBV4-3 and TRBJ2-3; no clear D gene. Germline CDR1 LGHNA, CDR2 YSLEER. V dropped 0 bases and J dropped 7 bases, with 23 bases sitting between them. CDR3 length: 18 amino acids. The CDR3: CASSQDSLQTAVTYTQYF. Here the CDR3 DNA reads TGCGCCAGCAGCCAAGATAGTCTGCAGACGGCGGTAACCTATACGCAGTATTTT.

The gene calls are TRBV29-1 and TRBJ2-2; the match to TRBD1 covers 8 bases. This CDR3 is 13 amino acids long. The V segment lost 6 bases and the J segment 7 bases; nucleotides outside the gene matches: 7. Germline V gene sequence: CDR1 SQVTM, CDR2 ANQGSEA. CDR3 nucleotides: TGCAGCGTCCGGACAGGGCGGGGCGGGGAGCTGTTTTTT. Protein product: CSVRTGRGGELFF.

V and J are TRBV5-1 and TRBJ2-1; 10 bases fit TRBD1. The CDR3 contains 15 residues. J was trimmed by 2 bases and V by 4 bases; bases with no gene match: 3. Germline assignment: CDR1 SGHRS and CDR2 YFSETQ. Here the CDR3 reads CASSAGTGAYNEQFF. In DNA, the CDR3 is TGCGCCAGCAGCGCTGGGACAGGGGCCTACAATGAGCAGTTCTTC.

The chain combines TRBV27 with TRBJ1-5; D is uncertain. The germline CDR1 and CDR2 sequences are MNHEY and SMNVEV (reference sequence). Trimming removed 11 bases at V and 2 bases at J, with 19 bases between. The length of the CDR3 is 15 residues. The CDR3 loop reads CAQTGPPRGNQPQHF. CDR3 nucleotides: TGTGCCCAAACCGGGCCCCCACGAGGCAATCAGCCCCAGCATTTT.

The rearrangement joins TRBV5-1 to TRBJ2-1, with D unclear. V was clipped by 2 bases and J by 0 bases, with 9 bases between them. CDR3 size: 15 residues. Germline assignment: CDR1 SGHRS and CDR2 YFSETQ. The CDR3 DNA is TGCGCCAGCAGCTTCGTCCTAGTCTCCTACAATGAGCAGTTCTTC. Translating it yields CASSFVLVSYNEQFF.

The chain employs TRBV7-6 and TRBJ1-1, with D possibly being TRBD1 (5 bases). The germline gives CDR1 SGHVS, CDR2 FNYEAQ. The CDR3 is 14 amino acids. Trimming cost V 1 base and J 10 bases, with 16 bases left between them. CDR3: CASSLVGTAGPAFF. The CDR3 DNA follows: TGTGCCAGCAGCTTAGTTGGGACGGCTGGTCCAGCTTTCTTT.

The chain recombines TRBV7-3 with TRBJ2-2; a possible D gene is TRBD2 (7 bases). V shed 5 bases and J shed 7 bases, with 17 bases lying between them. The CDR3 contains 15 residues. Germline lookup yields CDR1 SGHTA and CDR2 FQGTGA. The CDR3 reads CASSHLGGRDGELFF. The CDR3 bases are TGTGCCAGCAGCCACCTGGGGGGGCGTGACGGGGAGCTGTTTTTT.

V gene TRBV6-5 combines with J gene TRBJ2-1, with D perhaps being TRBD1 or TRBD2 (6 bases each). In germline, CDR1 is MNHEY, CDR2 SVGAGI. The CDR3 runs 15 residues. Deletions cut 5 bases from V and 6 bases from J, with 17 bases between. The CDR3 nucleotides read TGTGCCAGCAGTACCTCGACAGGAGGGGTCAATGAGCAGTTCTTC. Its translation is CASSTSTGGVNEQFF.

Only one count was recorded for this clone. This chain uses TRBV6-7 with TRBJ2-1; D is unresolved. TRBV6-7 is an ORF; its function is uncertain. The CDR3 contains 14 residues. Trimming took off 2 bases at V and 8 bases at J, with 13 bases between the two ends. The CDR3 region has the DNA TGTGCCAGCAGTTACGTCCCCCCTAGGGATGAGCAGTTCTTC. Its protein product is CASSYVPPRDEQFF.

The genes are TRBV5-4 and TRBJ1-3, with D hard to call. V was pared by 4 bases and J by 0 bases, with 8 bases between. Germline values: CDR1 SGHNT, CDR2 YYREEE (reference sequence). The CDR3 spans 14 residues. For the CDR3, the DNA is TGTGCCAGCAGCCGACGGACCTCTGGAAACACCATATATTTT. Protein: CASSRRTSGNTIYF.